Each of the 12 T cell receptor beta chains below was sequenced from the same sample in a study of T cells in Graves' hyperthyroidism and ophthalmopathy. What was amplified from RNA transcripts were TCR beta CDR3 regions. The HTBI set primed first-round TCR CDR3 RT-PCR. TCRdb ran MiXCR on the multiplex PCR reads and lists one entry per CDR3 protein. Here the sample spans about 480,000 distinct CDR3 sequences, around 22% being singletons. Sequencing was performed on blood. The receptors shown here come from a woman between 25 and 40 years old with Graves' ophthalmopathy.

The CDR3 nucleotides are TGCAGTGCTGCCCCTGCGGGACAGCTAATCTACGAGCAGTACTTC. Translating gives CSAAPAGQLIYEQYF. The V and J genes are TRBV20-1 and TRBJ2-7, with a weak D call TRBD1 (7 bases). Germline CDR1 is DFQATT and CDR2 is SNEGSKA (reference sequence). Trimming pared 5 bases from V and 3 bases from J, leaving 20 bases between. The CDR3 is 15 residues long.

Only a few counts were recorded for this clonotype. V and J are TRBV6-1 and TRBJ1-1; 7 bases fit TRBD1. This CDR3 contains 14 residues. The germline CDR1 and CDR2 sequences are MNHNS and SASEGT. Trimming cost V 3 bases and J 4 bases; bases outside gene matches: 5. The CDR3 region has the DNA TGTGCCAGCAGTGATACCGCAGGGGGCACTGAAGCTTTCTTT. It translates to CASSDTAGGTEAFF.

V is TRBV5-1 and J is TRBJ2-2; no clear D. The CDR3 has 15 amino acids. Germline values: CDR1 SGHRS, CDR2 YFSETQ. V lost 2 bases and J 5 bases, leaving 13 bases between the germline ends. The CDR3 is CASSFDRIRTGELFF. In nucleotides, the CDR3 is TGCGCCAGCAGCTTCGATCGAATCCGAACCGGGGAGCTGTTTTTT.

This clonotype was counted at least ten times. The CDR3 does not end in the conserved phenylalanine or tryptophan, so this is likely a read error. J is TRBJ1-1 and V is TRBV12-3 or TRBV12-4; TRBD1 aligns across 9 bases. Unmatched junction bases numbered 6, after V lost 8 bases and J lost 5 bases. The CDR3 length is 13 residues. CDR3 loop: CASAPGTGTEAFL. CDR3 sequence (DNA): TGTGCCAGCGCACCCGGGACAGGGACTGAAGCTTTCCTT.

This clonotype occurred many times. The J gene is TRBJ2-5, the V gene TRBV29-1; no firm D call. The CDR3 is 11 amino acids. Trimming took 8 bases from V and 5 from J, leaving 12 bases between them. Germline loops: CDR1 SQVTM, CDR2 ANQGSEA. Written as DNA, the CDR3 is TGCAGCTACCGAGCAATGGAGACCCAGTACTTC. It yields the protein CSYRAMETQYF.

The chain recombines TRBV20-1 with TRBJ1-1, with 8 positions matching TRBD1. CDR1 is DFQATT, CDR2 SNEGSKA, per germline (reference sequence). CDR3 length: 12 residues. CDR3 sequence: CSSGQGDTEAFF. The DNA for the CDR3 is TGCAGCTCAGGACAGGGTGACACTGAAGCTTTCTTT.

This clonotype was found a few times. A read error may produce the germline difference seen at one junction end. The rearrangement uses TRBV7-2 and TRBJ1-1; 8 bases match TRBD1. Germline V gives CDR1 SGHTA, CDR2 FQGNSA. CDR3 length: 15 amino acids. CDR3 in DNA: TGTGCCAGCAGCCCCCAGACAGGGGTGAACACTGAAGCTTCCTTT. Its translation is CASSPQTGVNTEASF.

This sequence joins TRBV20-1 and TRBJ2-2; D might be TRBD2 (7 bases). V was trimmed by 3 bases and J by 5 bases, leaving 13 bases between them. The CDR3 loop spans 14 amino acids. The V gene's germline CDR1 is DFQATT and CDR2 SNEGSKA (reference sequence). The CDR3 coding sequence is TGCAGTGCTAGTGTCGGGGGGCAAACCGGGGAGCTGTTTTTT. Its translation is CSASVGGQTGELFF.

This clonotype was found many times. The CDR3 reads CASTPDTLNTEAFF. Written as DNA, the CDR3 is TGTGCCAGCACCCCTGACACCTTGAACACTGAAGCTTTCTTT. The chain employs TRBV6-5 and TRBJ1-1; D is uncertain. The V end was cut by 7 bases, the J end by 0 bases, with 12 bases between. Germline V lookup: CDR1 MNHEY, CDR2 SVGAGI. The CDR3 loop spans 14 amino acids.

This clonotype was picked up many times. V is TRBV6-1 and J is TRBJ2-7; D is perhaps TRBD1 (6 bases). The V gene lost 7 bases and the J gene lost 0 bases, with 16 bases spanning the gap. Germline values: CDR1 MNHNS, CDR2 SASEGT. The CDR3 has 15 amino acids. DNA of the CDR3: TGTGCCAGCACTAAGAACCGGGACACCTCCTACGAGCAGTACTTC. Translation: CASTKNRDTSYEQYF.

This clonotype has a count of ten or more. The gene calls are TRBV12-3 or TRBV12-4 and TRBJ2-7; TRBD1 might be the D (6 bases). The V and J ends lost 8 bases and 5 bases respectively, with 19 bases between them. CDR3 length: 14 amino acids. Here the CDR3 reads CASVVRGENNEQYF. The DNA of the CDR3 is TGTGCCAGCGTGGTCAGGGGCGAGAACAACGAGCAGTACTTC.

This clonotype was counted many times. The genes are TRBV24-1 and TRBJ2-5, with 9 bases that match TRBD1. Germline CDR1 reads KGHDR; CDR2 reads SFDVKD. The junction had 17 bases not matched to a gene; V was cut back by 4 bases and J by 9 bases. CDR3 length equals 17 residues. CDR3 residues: CATSESLWGTGLGAQYF. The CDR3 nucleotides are TGTGCCACCAGTGAATCATTATGGGGGACAGGGCTGGGGGCCCAGTACTTC.